One and the same sample provided the 8 T cell receptor beta chains below, sequenced in a study of CD4 T cells in relation to SARS-CoV-2 and coronaviruses. Sequenced by immunoSEQ multiplex PCR; TCRdb stores in-frame clones only, minus some. The sample includes 15,000 to 20,000 clones, around 80% of them seen just once. The antigens for these receptors are not known. Before the COVID-19 pandemic, during about 2010-2018, CD4+ T cells were taken from unexposed donors. The cells were cultured for under twelve days before CD4+ T cells were isolated. Sequenced material: CD4+ T cells from PBMCs, cultured in vitro. The receptor source for this set is a human donor in good health.

This clone has a handful of counts. V usage is TRBV5-1 and J usage is TRBJ2-1; 10 bases fit TRBD2. The V gene end was trimmed by 4 bases and the J gene end by 3 bases; junction bases not matched to a gene: 4. The CDR3 has 15 residues. The germline CDR1 and CDR2 sequences are SGHRS and YFSETQ. DNA of the CDR3: TGCGCCAGCAGCCTAGGACTAGCGGACTACAATGAGCAGTTCTTC. Its protein is CASSLGLADYNEQFF.

The rearrangement joins TRBV9 to TRBJ2-1, with D possibly being TRBD1 (6 bases). Germline CDR1 reads SGDLS; CDR2 reads YYNGEE. CDR3 length: 11 amino acids. V was cut by 7 bases and J by 10 bases, with 12 bases left in between. CDR3: CASAAGDEQFF. CDR3 coding DNA: TGTGCCAGCGCTGCAGGGGACGAGCAGTTCTTC. The whole variable domain, remainder taken from reference TRBV9 and TRBJ2-1, is DSGVTQTPKHLITATGQRVTLRCSPRSGDLSVYWYQQSLDQGLQFLIQYYNGEERAKGNILERFSAQQFPDLHSELNLSSLELGDSALYFCASAAGDEQFFGPGTRLTVL.

In this sample, this clone turned up once. This sequence joins TRBV11-2 and TRBJ1-2; D ambiguous. This CDR3 has 16 residues. V was cut by 1 base and J by 8 bases, with 20 bases left in between. Germline V gene data show CDR1 as SGHAT and CDR2 as FQNNGV. CDR3 nucleotides: TGTGCCAGCAGCTTAGTGGGCAGACCTACTTCTATGGGCTACACCTTC. Its protein product is CASSLVGRPTSMGYTF. The whole variable domain, remainder taken from reference TRBV11-2 and TRBJ1-2, is EAGVAQSPRYKIIEKRQSVAFWCNPISGHATLYWYQQILGQGPKLLIQFQNNGVVDDSQLPKDRFSAERLKGVDSTLKIQPAKLEDSAVYLCASSLVGRPTSMGYTFGSGTRLTVV.

A few counts support this clone. The chain employs TRBV6-5 and TRBJ1-6; the match to TRBD1 covers 8 bases. The V segment lost 5 bases and the J segment 7 bases; nucleotides outside the gene matches: 1. Germline loops: CDR1 MNHEY, CDR2 SVGAGI. The CDR3 extends over 13 amino acids. CDR3 sequence: CASSRQGNSPLHF. In DNA form, the CDR3 reads TGTGCCAGCAGTCGACAGGGGAATTCACCCCTCCACTTT.

CDR3 sequence: CASGGPNQPQHF. Written as DNA, the CDR3 is TGTGCCAGCGGGGGTCCCAATCAGCCCCAGCATTTT. This sequence joins TRBV27 and TRBJ1-5, with a tentative D call TRBD1 (5 bases). The CDR3 totals 12 residues. Germline-derived CDR1 and CDR2 are MNHEY and SMNVEV (reference sequence). V was pared by 8 bases and J by 3 bases, with 8 bases between.

By proportion, this clone is medium-sized (0.01 to 0.1%). DNA of the CDR3: TGTGCCAGCAGGGACCCCGGGACAGGTCTTAATTCACCCCTCCACTTT. Protein sequence: CASRDPGTGLNSPLHF. The chain combines TRBV2 with TRBJ1-6, with TRBD1 matching over 8 bases. The CDR3 totals 16 residues. Per the germline V gene, CDR1 is SNHLY and CDR2 is FYNNEI. Trimming took 6 bases from V and 6 from J; bases not matched to a gene: 10.

This chain links TRBV18 with TRBJ1-2; D is unresolved. CDR1 and CDR2 from the germline V gene are KGHSH and LQKENI. The CDR3 contains 14 residues. V lost 3 bases and J lost 5, with 13 bases in between. CDR3 sequence reads: CASSPQTAGYGYTF. The DNA of the CDR3 is TGTGCCAGCTCACCTCAGACCGCTGGGTATGGCTACACCTTC.

This clone was detected once. The chain links TRBV28 to TRBJ1-6; D gene uncertain. V was clipped by 2 bases and J by 1 base, with 12 bases between them. This CDR3 has 17 amino acids. Germline loops: CDR1 MDHEN, CDR2 SYDVKM. The CDR3: CASSLMPRGSYNSPLHF. In DNA form, the CDR3 reads TGTGCCAGCAGTTTAATGCCGCGAGGGTCCTATAATTCACCCCTCCACTTT.